The clone carrying this T cell receptor (beta chain) was counted many times. The antigen is undetermined. The data originate from a study of T cells in Graves' hyperthyroidism and ophthalmopathy. General study findings and limits: Most thyroid-expanded clonotypes above 0.001 were also found in blood. The model forecast ophthalmopathy, anticipating it by a median approximately 6 months before onset.

The germline V gene encodes CDR1 SGHAT and CDR2 FQNNGV. The CDR3 sequence is 14 residues long. Trimming removed 0 bases from V and 3 bases from J, with 9 bases in between. Clinical Activity Scores of at least 3, NOSPECS grades of at least 4 and durations under 3 months characterized ophthalmopathy patients. For the diagnoses, clinical symptoms, serum thyroxine and TRAb, thyroid ultrasound and orbital computed tomography were used. Amplified regions were TCR beta CDR3 sequences from RNA transcripts. HTBI primers were used for first-round RT-PCR of the TCR CDR3. Each CDR3 protein is one row after TCRdb ran MiXCR on the multiplex PCR reads. The sample gives hundreds of thousands of distinct CDR3 sequences, approximately 20% of which show up once; roughly 44% is in the top ten.

The gene calls are TRBV11-2 and TRBJ2-7; D not certain. This TCR was recovered from a man aged 35 to 55 with Graves' ophthalmopathy. Sequenced sample: blood. The CDR3 sequence is CASSLDRALYEQYF. The CDR3 bases are TGTGCCAGCAGCTTAGATCGGGCCCTCTACGAGCAGTACTTC.